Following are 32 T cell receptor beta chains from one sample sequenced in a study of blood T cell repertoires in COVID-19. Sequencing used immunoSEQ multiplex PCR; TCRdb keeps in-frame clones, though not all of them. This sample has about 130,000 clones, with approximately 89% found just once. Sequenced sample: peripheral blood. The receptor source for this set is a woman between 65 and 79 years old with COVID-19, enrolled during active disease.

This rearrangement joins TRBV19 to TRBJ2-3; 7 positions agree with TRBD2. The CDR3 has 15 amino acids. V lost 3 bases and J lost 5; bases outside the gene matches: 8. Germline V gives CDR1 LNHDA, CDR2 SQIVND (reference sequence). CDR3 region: CASSIASGEEDTQYF. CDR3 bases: TGTGCCAGTAGTATTGCTAGCGGTGAAGAAGATACGCAGTATTTT.

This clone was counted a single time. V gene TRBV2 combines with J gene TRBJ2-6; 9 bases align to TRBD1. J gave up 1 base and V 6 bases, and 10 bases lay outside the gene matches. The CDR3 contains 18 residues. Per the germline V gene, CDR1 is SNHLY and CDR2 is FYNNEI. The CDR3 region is CASRPNPGQGSGANVLTF. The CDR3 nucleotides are TGTGCCAGCAGACCCAACCCGGGACAGGGTTCTGGGGCCAACGTCCTGACTTTC.

The CDR3 coding sequence is TGTGCCAGCAGCCCGGACTACGCGAACACCGGGGAGCTGTTTTTT. Translated: CASSPDYANTGELFF. V is TRBV5-4 and J is TRBJ2-2; D may be TRBD2 (6 bases). Trimming took 4 bases from V and 0 from J, leaving 10 bases between them. CDR1 is SGHNT and CDR2 is YYREEE in the germline V gene (reference sequence). The CDR3 loop spans 15 amino acids.

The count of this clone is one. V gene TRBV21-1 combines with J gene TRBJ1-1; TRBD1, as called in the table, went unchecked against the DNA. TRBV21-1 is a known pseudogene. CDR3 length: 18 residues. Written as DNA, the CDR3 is TGTGCCAGCAGCAAAGTCGGTTGGCGAGAATCAGGGGACACTGAAGCTTTCTTT. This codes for CASSKVGWRESGDTEAFF.

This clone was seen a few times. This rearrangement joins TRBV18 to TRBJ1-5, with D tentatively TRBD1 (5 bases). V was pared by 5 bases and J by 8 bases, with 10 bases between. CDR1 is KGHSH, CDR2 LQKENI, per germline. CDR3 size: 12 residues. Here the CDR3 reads CASSGPGEPQHF. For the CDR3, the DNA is TGTGCCAGCTCAGGGCCGGGGGAGCCCCAGCATTTT.

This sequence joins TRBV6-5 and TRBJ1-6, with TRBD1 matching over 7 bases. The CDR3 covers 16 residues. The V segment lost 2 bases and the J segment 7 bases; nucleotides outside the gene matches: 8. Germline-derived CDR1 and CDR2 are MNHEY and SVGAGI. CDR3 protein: CASSYTNRGPNSPLHF. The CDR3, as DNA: TGTGCCAGCAGTTACACAAACAGGGGTCCCAATTCACCCCTCCACTTT.

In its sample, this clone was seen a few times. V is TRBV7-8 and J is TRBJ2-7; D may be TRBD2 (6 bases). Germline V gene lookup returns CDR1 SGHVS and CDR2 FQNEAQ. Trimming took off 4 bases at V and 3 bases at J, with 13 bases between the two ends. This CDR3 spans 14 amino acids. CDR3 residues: CASSYQIGGYEQYF. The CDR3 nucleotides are TGTGCCAGCAGCTACCAGATCGGGGGCTACGAGCAGTACTTC. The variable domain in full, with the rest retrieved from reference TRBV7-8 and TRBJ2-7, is GAGVSQSPRYKVAKRGQDVALRCDPISGHVSLFWYQQALGQGPEFLTYFQNEAQLDKSGLPSDRFFAERPEGSVSTLKIQRTQQEDSAVYLCASSYQIGGYEQYFGPGTRLTVT.

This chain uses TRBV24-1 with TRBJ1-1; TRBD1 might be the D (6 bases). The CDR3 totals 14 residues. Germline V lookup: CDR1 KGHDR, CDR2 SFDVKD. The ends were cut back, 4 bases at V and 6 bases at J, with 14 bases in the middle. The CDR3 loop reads CATSENRDRSEAFF. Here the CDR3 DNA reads TGTGCCACCAGTGAGAACAGGGACCGATCTGAAGCTTTCTTT.

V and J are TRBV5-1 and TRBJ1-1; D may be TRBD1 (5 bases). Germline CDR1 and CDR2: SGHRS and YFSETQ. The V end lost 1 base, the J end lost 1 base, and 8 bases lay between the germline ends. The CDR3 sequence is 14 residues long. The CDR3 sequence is CASSLLRGNTEAFF. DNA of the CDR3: TGCGCCAGCAGCTTGTTAAGGGGGAACACTGAAGCTTTCTTT.

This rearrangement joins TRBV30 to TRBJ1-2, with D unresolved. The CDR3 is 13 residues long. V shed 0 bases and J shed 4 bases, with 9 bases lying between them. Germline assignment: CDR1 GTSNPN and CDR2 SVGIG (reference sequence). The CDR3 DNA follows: TGTGCCTGGAGTGTACCGGGGTTCTATGGCTACACCTTC. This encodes CAWSVPGFYGYTF.

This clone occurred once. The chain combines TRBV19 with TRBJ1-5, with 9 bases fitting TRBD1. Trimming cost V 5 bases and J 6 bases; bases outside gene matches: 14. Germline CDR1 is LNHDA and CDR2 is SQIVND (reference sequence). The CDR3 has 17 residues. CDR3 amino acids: CASSPGQGVRFIQPQHF. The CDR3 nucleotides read TGTGCCAGTAGTCCGGGACAGGGTGTTCGCTTCATTCAGCCCCAGCATTTT.

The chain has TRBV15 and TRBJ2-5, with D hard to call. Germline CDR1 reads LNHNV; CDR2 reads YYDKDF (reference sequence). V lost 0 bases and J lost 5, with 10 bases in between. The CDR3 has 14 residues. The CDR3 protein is CATSRDVGSETQYF. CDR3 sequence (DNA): TGTGCCACCAGCAGAGATGTGGGCTCCGAGACCCAGTACTTC.

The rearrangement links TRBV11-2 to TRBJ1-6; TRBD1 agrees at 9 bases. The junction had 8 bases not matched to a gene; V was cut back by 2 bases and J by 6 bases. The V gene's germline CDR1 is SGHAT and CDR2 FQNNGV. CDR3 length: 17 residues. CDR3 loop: CASSLREWTGANSPLHF. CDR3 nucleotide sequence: TGTGCCAGCAGCTTAAGGGAGTGGACAGGGGCTAATTCACCCCTCCACTTT.

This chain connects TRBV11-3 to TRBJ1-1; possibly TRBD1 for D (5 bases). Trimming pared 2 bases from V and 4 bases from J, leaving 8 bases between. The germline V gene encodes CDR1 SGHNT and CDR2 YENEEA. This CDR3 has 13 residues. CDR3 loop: CASSLRQGTEAFF. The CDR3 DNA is TGTGCCAGCAGCTTACGGCAGGGCACTGAAGCTTTCTTT. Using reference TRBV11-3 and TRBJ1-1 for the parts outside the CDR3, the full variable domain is EAGVVQSPRYKIIEKKQPVAFWCNPISGHNTLYWYLQNLGQGPELLIRYENEEAVDDSQLPKDRFSAERLKGVDSTLKIQPAELGDSAVYLCASSLRQGTEAFFGQGTRLTVV.

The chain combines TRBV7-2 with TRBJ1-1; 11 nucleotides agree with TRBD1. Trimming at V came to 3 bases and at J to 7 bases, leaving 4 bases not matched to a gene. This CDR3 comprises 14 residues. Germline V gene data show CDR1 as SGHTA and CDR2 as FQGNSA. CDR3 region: CASSLDRGLGEAFF. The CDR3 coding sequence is TGTGCCAGCAGCTTGGACAGGGGGCTGGGTGAAGCTTTCTTT. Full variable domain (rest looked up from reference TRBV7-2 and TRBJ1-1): GAGVSQSPSNKVTEKGKDVELRCDPISGHTALYWYRQSLGQGLEFLIYFQGNSAPDKSGLPSDRFSAERTGGSVSTLTIQRTQQEDSAVYLCASSLDRGLGEAFFGQGTRLTVV.

The CDR3 nucleotides read TGCGCCAGCAGCAGGACTAGCGGGGGGGCTAGTAATGAGCAGTTCTTC. Translation gives CASSRTSGGASNEQFF. The rearrangement links TRBV5-1 to TRBJ2-1; 15 bases are a match to TRBD2. Germline assignment: CDR1 SGHRS and CDR2 YFSETQ. V was pared by 4 bases and J by 7 bases, with 6 bases of the junction left unmatched. The CDR3 is made up of 16 amino acids.

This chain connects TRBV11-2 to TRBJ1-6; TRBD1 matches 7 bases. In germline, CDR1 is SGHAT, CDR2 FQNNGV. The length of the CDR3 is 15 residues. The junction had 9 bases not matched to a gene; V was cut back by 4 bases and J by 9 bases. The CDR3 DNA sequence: TGTGCCAGCAGCTATTTTGAGGGGGCGCTTTCACCCCTCCACTTT. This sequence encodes CASSYFEGALSPLHF.

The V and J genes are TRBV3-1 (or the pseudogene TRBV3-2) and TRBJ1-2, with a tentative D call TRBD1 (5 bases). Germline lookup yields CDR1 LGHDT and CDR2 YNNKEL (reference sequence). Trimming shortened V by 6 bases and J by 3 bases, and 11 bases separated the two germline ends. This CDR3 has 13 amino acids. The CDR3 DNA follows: TGTGCCAGCAGTGAACGCAGGGACTATGGCTACACCTTC. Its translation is CASSERRDYGYTF.

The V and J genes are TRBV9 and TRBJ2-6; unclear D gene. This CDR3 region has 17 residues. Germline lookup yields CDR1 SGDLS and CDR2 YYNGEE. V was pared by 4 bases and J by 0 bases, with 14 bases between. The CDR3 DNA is TGTGCCAGCAGCTTCCGCTACAGTCCCTCTGGGGCCAACGTCCTGACTTTC. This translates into CASSFRYSPSGANVLTF. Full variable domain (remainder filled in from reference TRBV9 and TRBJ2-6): DSGVTQTPKHLITATGQRVTLRCSPRSGDLSVYWYQQSLDQGLQFLIQYYNGEERAKGNILERFSAQQFPDLHSELNLSSLELGDSALYFCASSFRYSPSGANVLTFGAGSRLTVL.

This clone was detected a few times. The chain's CDR3 is CASSLQGIVSGELFF. CDR3 nucleotide sequence: TGCGCCAGCAGCCTACAGGGGATTGTCTCCGGGGAGCTGTTTTTT. The genes are TRBV5-1 and TRBJ2-2; 7 nucleotides align to TRBD1. CDR1 SGHRS and CDR2 YFSETQ come from the germline V gene. This CDR3 has 15 amino acids. V was clipped by 4 bases and J by 6 bases; unmatched bases: 9. Complete variable domain (other parts from reference TRBV5-1 and TRBJ2-2): KAGVTQTPRYLIKTRGQQVTLSCSPISGHRSVSWYQQTPGQGLQFLFEYFSETQRNKGNFPGRFSGRQFSNSRSEMNVSTLELGDSALYLCASSLQGIVSGELFFGEGSRLTVL.

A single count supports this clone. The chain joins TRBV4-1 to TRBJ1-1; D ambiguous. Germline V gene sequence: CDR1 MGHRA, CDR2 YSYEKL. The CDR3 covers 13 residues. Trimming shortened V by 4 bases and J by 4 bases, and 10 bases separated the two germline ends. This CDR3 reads CASSRGEITEAFF. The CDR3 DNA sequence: TGCGCCAGCAGCCGCGGAGAAATCACTGAAGCTTTCTTT.

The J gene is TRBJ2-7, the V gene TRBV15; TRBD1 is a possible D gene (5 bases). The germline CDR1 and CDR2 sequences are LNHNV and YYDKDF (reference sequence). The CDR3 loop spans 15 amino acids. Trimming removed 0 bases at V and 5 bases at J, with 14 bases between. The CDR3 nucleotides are TGTGCCACCAGCAGAGACAAAAAGACAGTCCACGAGCAGTACTTC. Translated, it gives CATSRDKKTVHEQYF.

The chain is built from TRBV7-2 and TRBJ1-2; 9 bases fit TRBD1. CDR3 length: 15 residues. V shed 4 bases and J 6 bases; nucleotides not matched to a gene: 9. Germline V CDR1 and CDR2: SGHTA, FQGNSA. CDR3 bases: TGTGCCAGCAGCTACTACCGGGACAGGGAGGATGGCTACACCTTC. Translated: CASSYYRDREDGYTF.

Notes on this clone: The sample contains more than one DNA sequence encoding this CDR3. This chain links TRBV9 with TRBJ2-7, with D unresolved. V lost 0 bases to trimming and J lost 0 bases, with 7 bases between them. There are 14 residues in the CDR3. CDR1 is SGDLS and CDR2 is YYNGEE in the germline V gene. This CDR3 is CASSVVPSSYEQYF. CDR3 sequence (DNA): TGTGCCAGCAGCGTAGTACCGAGCTCCTACGAGCAGTACTTC.

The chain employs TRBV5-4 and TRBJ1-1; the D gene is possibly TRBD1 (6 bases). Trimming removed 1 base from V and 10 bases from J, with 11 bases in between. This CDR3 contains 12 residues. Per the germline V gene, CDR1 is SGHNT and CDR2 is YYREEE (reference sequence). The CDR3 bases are TGTGCCAGCAGCTTGAGAGGGGGAACAGCTTTCTTT. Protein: CASSLRGGTAFF.

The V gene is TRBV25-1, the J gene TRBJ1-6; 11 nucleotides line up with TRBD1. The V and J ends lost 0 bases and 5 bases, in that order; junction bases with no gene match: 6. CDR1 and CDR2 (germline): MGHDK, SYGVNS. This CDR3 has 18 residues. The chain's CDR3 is CASSEYVGTGGNNSPLHF. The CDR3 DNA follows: TGTGCCAGCAGTGAATATGTTGGGACAGGGGGGAATAATTCACCCCTCCACTTT.

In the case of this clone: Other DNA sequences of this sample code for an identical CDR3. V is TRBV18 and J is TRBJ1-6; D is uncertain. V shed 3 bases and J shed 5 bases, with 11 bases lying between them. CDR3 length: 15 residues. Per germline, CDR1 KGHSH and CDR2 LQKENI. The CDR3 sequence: CASSPAGSHNSPLHF. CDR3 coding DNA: TGTGCCAGCTCACCGGCAGGAAGCCATAATTCACCCCTCCACTTT.

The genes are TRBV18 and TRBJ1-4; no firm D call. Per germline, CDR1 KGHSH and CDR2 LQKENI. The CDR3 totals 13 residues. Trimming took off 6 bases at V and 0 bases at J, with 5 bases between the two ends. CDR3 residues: CASSAATNEKLFF. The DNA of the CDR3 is TGTGCCAGCTCGGCCGCAACTAATGAAAAACTGTTTTTT.

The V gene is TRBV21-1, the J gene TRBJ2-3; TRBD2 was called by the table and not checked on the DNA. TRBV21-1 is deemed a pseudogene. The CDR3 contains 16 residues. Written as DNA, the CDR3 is TGTGCCAGCAAGCGGCGCGACTCGGGCGACACAGATACGCAGTATTTT. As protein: CASKRRDSGDTDTQYF.

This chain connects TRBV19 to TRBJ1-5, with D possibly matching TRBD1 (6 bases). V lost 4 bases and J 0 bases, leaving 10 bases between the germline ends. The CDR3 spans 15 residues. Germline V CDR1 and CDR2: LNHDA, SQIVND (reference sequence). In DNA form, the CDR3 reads TGTGCCAGTAGTAGCGGACAGATTAGCAATCAGCCCCAGCATTTT. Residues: CASSSGQISNQPQHF.

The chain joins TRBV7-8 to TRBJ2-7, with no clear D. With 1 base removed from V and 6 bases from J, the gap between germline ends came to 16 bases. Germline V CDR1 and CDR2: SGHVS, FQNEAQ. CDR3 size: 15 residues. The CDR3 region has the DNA TGTGCCAGCAGCTTAGGTGTGACAAGGAAGCTCGAGCAGTACTTC. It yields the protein CASSLGVTRKLEQYF. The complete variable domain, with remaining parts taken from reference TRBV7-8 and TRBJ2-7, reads GAGVSQSPRYKVAKRGQDVALRCDPISGHVSLFWYQQALGQGPEFLTYFQNEAQLDKSGLPSDRFFAERPEGSVSTLKIQRTQQEDSAVYLCASSLGVTRKLEQYFGPGTRLTVT.

In DNA form, the CDR3 reads TGTGCCAGCAGCTCCGGGACAGGGGGGCCTAATTCACCCCTCCACTTT. Protein: CASSSGTGGPNSPLHF. The chain carries TRBV5-4 and TRBJ1-6, with 11 bases lining up with TRBD1. The CDR3 sequence is 16 residues long. Looked up from germline, CDR1 is SGHNT and CDR2 is YYREEE (reference sequence). Unmatched junction bases numbered 5, after V lost 3 bases and J lost 6 bases. Full variable domain (missing parts from reference TRBV5-4 and TRBJ1-6): ETGVTQSPTHLIKTRGQQVTLRCSSQSGHNTVSWYQQALGQGPQFIFQYYREEENGRGNFPPRFSGLQFPNYSSELNVNALELDDSALYLCASSSGTGGPNSPLHFGNGTRLTVT.